This T cell receptor (beta chain) appears in the sequencing data of a study of shared clonotypes between healthy human individuals (dated by TCRdb to between 2020 and 2021). At the level of the whole study: A couple of women and a few men aged 18 to 49 years were included in the cohort. For each donor, CD4 naive and CD4 memory were each run on three plates, CD8 naive on two plates, and CD8 memory on one plate. The study deeply sequenced blood TCR repertoires of five healthy adults to estimate repertoire size and the extent of clonotype sharing between individuals. To increase sequencing depth and limit assay-specific biases, different laboratories used diverse techniques to prepare libraries and sequence TCR repertoires. Each donor's leukapheresis produced roughly between about 0.9 and 9.5 billion PBMCs.

Using the deep immunoSEQ assay, multiplex PCR amplified TCR CDR3 regions from genomic DNA. Extracted genomic DNA from each cell subset was distributed evenly across all wells of several immunoSEQ 96-well plates, and each plate was treated as a replicate. For sorted subsets, each replicate PCR was loaded with 200 ng genomic DNA, equivalent to 32,000 or so T cell genomes. Purified libraries were measured with a Qubit 3.0 fluorometer, size-checked on a Bioanalyzer 2100, and measured again with the KAPA Library Quantification kit. Every immunoSEQ 96-well plate was sequenced on a separate single-read 150-cycle Illumina NextSeq 550 flow cell. The source study handled its data this way. Because the immunoSEQ output included only junctional sequences and no quality scores, the filtering could not be the same as the filtering used for full-length reads. Sequences were annotated with PyIR, a Python wrapper for IgBLAST v1.9, using IMGT germline references to assign V/J genes and CDR3. Reads were removed for weak V/J assignments (E-value above 1e-6), missing CDR3, stop codons, out-of-frame junctions, or ambiguous translated residues. V3J clonotypes were defined as sequences sharing an identical inferred V gene, J gene, and CDR3 amino acid sequence. Percentage overlap between repertoires was computed as shared unique clonotypes divided by the size of the smaller repertoire. Richness of each repertoire was evaluated using RTK rarefaction, the Chao1 estimator, and Recon v2.1 estimates of unobserved clonotypes. Generation probabilities were computed with OLGA for all TCRbeta clonotypes obtained by the gDNA method from several donors. As stored in TCRdb, this immuneACCESS dataset retains in-frame rearrangements with V and J assigned. A fraction of the clones does not appear; measured against another copy, unresolved V genes explain less than half of the discrepancy, and the remainder lacks a known reason. Clone size and the V and J calls come from that table; the DNA yielded D and trimming. This sample holds about 520,000 clones; roughly 95% were observed only once. The top ten clones comprise about 0.059% of the sample.

Broader findings and caveats from the paper: Because the study included a small number of donors, the genetic and exposure-history diversity represented was limited. Compared with non-shared clonotypes, the clonotypes found in all four sorted-subset donors had higher generation probabilities. Naive subsets generally had larger estimated clonotype richness than memory subsets did. Across four donors, roughly 5.1% of naive CD4, approximately 3.5% of naive CD8, around 2.1% of memory CD4, and 0.4% to 0.45% of memory CD8 clonotypes were shared. Based on pairwise subsampling, the degree of clonotype sharing among donors was expected to be affected by sequencing depth. Rarefaction of sorted-subset datasets indicated incomplete sequencing despite the large sequencing depth. Only blood was sampled, and tissue TCR repertoires likely differ from those in blood.

For this chain, trimming is 3 bases at the V end and 5 bases at the J end, and the number of junction bases without a gene match is 15. The germline V gene specifies MGHRA as CDR1 and YSYEKL as CDR2. Taken from cysteine to phenylalanine, the CDR3 has 17 residues. The retained sequence is limited to the CDR3, 51 bases, with the frame set at the first base. Healthy HIV-negative adults with no recently reported acute infections or vaccinations were included as donors. All donors were Caucasian adults living in Nashville, Tennessee, USA. Magnetic negative selection was used to enrich CD4+ T cells, after which naive cells were positively selected on CD45RA and the negative fraction became the memory subset. After blood collection by leukapheresis, PBMCs were isolated using Ficoll-Histopaque density gradient centrifugation and then cryopreserved in the vapor phase of liquid nitrogen. Analytical flow cytometry was used to check the purity and quantity of every magnetically sorted T cell population. Each sorted fraction had its genomic DNA isolated and then quantified by UV absorbance on a Nanodrop 2000c.

Worth noting for this clone: Its binding antigen is unknown. Base qualities are not provided; no much larger clone lies one nucleotide away.

The sample consisted of naive CD4+ T cells sorted from blood. Reading the label with the study, this specimen's cell subset or site is: CD45RA+ positively selected. This clonotype was obtained from a woman aged 30 to 39 in good health. The sequence links TRBV4-1 to TRBJ2-5, with 7 central nucleotides matching TRBD1. CDR3 loop: CASSQAGSTDRAETQYF. The sequenced DNA is TGCGCCAGCAGCCAGGCCGGTTCGACCGACAGGGCGGAGACCCAGTACTTC.